The 32 T cell receptor beta chains reported below all come from one sample, sequenced in a study of T-cell reconstitution after alpha-beta-depleted transplantation in children. Preparation of the TCRbeta library involved a method that used unique molecular identifiers. TCRdb called the PCR reads again in MiXCR, with one record for every CDR3 protein. The data show 380,000 or so distinct CDR3 sequences, roughly 15% seen once. Sequenced here: PBMCs, sampled from the stem cell graft. These receptor sequences come from a human donor who donated a stem cell graft to a child with Fanconi anemia.

This clonotype was observed at least ten times. This CDR3 reads CASAAFGTEAFF. CDR3 coding DNA: TGTGCCAGCGCTGCTTTTGGCACTGAAGCTTTCTTT. V is TRBV6-2 or TRBV6-3 and J is TRBJ1-1; no firm D call. The V gene lost 8 bases and the J gene lost 4 bases, with 11 bases spanning the gap. Germline CDR1 reads MNHEY; CDR2 reads SVGEGT. The CDR3 contains 12 residues.

This clonotype was detected many times. The chain employs TRBV6-2 or TRBV6-3 and TRBJ2-1; D gene ambiguous. The ends were cut back, 2 bases at V and 2 bases at J, with 1 base in the middle. Per the germline V gene, CDR1 is MNHEY and CDR2 is SVGEGT. There are 12 residues in the CDR3. The CDR3 bases are TGTGCCAGCAGTTACCCCTACAATGAGCAGTTCTTC. This encodes CASSYPYNEQFF.

The V and J genes are TRBV20-1 and TRBJ1-5; 9 bases line up with TRBD1. CDR1 DFQATT and CDR2 SNEGSKA come from the germline V gene (reference sequence). V shed 6 bases, J shed 0 bases, and the junction held 9 bases outside the gene matches. The CDR3 covers 16 residues. CDR3 sequence: CSALGTGRYSNQPQHF. The CDR3, as DNA: TGCAGTGCCTTAGGGACAGGGCGTTATAGCAATCAGCCCCAGCATTTT.

This clonotype was detected ten times or more. The V gene is TRBV5-1, the J gene TRBJ2-3, with a weak D call TRBD1 (6 bases). CDR1 SGHRS and CDR2 YFSETQ come from the germline V gene. V was cut by 4 bases and J by 0 bases, with 15 bases left in between. The CDR3 spans 16 residues. The CDR3 sequence: CASSPSGQTSTDTQYF. In DNA, the CDR3 is TGCGCCAGCAGCCCCAGCGGACAGACAAGCACAGATACGCAGTATTTT.

The chain's CDR3 is CASSSGPITDTQYF. The DNA for the CDR3 is TGCGCCAGCAGCTCGGGCCCTATAACAGATACGCAGTATTTT. This sequence joins TRBV5-1 and TRBJ2-3; no firm D call. Deletions cut 3 bases from V and 3 bases from J, with 11 bases between. The CDR3 extends over 14 amino acids. Germline V gene data show CDR1 as SGHRS and CDR2 as YFSETQ.

As regards this clonotype: The junction differs from germline at one of its ends, possibly a read error. The rearrangement links TRBV5-1 to TRBJ1-1; D may be TRBD1 (5 bases). The CDR3 is made up of 13 amino acids. The germline V gene has CDR1 SGHRS and CDR2 YFSETQ. Written as DNA, the CDR3 is TGCTCCAGCAGCCCAGGGAAGGACACTGAAGCTTTCTTT. This sequence encodes CSSSPGKDTEAFF.

The chain employs TRBV6-5 and TRBJ1-6; unclear D gene. Per germline, CDR1 MNHEY and CDR2 SVGAGI. V was trimmed by 0 bases and J by 0 bases, leaving 12 bases between them. The CDR3 has 18 amino acids. DNA of the CDR3: TGTGCCAGCAGTTACTCACTAGCTCGGAGCTCCTATAATTCACCCCTCCACTTT. Its translation is CASSYSLARSSYNSPLHF.

V usage is TRBV9 and J usage is TRBJ1-2; D ambiguous. In germline, CDR1 is SGDLS, CDR2 YYNGEE. The CDR3 is 8 residues long. The CDR3 sequence is CAEGGYTF. The CDR3 region has the DNA TGTGCTGAGGGTGGCTACACCTTC.

This clonotype occurred a few times. The chain is built from TRBV7-9 and TRBJ2-4; D gene unclear. The germline gives CDR1 SEHNR, CDR2 FQNEAQ (reference sequence). The CDR3 runs 12 residues. The V and J ends lost 5 bases and 6 bases respectively, with 8 bases between them. The CDR3 DNA is TGTGCCAGCAGCGATCACAGAAACATTCAGTACTTC. Translated, it gives CASSDHRNIQYF.

In its sample, this clonotype was seen a few times. V usage is TRBV3-1 and J usage is TRBJ1-4; no definite D call. Germline V gene lookup returns CDR1 LGHDT and CDR2 YNNKEL (reference sequence). With 6 bases removed from V and 11 bases from J, the gap between germline ends came to 10 bases. The length of the CDR3 is 11 residues. CDR3 region: CASRLDGKLFF. The CDR3 DNA sequence: TGTGCCAGCAGACTGGACGGGAAACTGTTTTTT.

The rearrangement uses TRBV6-2 or TRBV6-3 and TRBJ2-5; 7 nucleotides agree with TRBD1. The CDR3 length is 14 residues. Germline V lookup: CDR1 MNHEY, CDR2 SVGEGT. Unmatched junction bases numbered 9, after V lost 8 bases and J lost 3 bases. The CDR3 DNA reads as TGTGCCAGCCGGAGGTCAGGGGGAAAAGAGACCCAGTACTTC. Protein: CASRRSGGKETQYF.

This clonotype has at least ten counts. The chain carries TRBV4-3 and TRBJ1-3; D possibly corresponds to TRBD1 (5 bases). The V end was cut by 4 bases, the J end by 3 bases, with 13 bases between. Germline V gene sequence: CDR1 LGHNA, CDR2 YSLEER. The CDR3 contains 15 residues. CDR3 DNA: TGCGCCAGCAGCCGAGACAGCTCCTTTGGAAACACCATATATTTT. This encodes CASSRDSSFGNTIYF.

This clonotype was seen ten or more times. The chain links TRBV5-5 to TRBJ1-2; D is undetermined. Per the germline V gene, CDR1 is SGHKS and CDR2 is YYEKEE (reference sequence). V lost 2 bases to trimming and J lost 0 bases, with 8 bases between them. The CDR3 loop spans 14 amino acids. The CDR3 is CASSLAPANYGYTF. For the CDR3, the DNA is TGTGCCAGCAGCTTAGCACCCGCTAACTATGGCTACACCTTC.

This clonotype was detected only a few times. This chain uses TRBV7-7 with TRBJ2-2; no definite D call. Per germline, CDR1 SSHAT and CDR2 FNYEAQ (reference sequence). Trimming shortened V by 0 bases and J by 4 bases, and 6 bases separated the two germline ends. The CDR3 has 14 amino acids. CDR3 DNA: TGTGCCAGCAGCTTAGCTCTTACCACCGGGGAGCTGTTTTTT. This encodes CASSLALTTGELFF.

This chain connects TRBV18 to TRBJ1-1, with D uncertain. Trimming removed 3 bases from V and 0 bases from J, with 8 bases in between. The CDR3 covers 14 residues. The germline V gene encodes CDR1 KGHSH and CDR2 LQKENI. CDR3 region: CASSPEAMNTEAFF. CDR3 DNA sequence: TGTGCCAGCTCACCCGAGGCAATGAACACTGAAGCTTTCTTT.

This clonotype was seen a few times. V and J are TRBV5-1 and TRBJ2-1, with no clear D. This CDR3 has 14 amino acids. Germline V gene data show CDR1 as SGHRS and CDR2 as YFSETQ. The germline V and J ends were trimmed by 2 bases and 9 bases, with 15 bases remaining between them. The CDR3 nucleotides are TGCGCCAGCAGCTTCGTCACAGCTTCGAGTGAGCAGTTCTTC. Translation gives CASSFVTASSEQFF.

This chain joins TRBV6-5 and TRBJ1-2; D is possibly TRBD1 (5 bases). V dropped 11 bases and J dropped 4 bases, with 11 bases sitting between them. The CDR3 runs to 11 residues. Germline CDR1 MNHEY, CDR2 SVGAGI. The CDR3 protein is CAVSGVYGYTF. The CDR3, as DNA: TGTGCCGTTTCGGGGGTCTATGGCTACACCTTC.

This clonotype was recorded a few times. The chain carries TRBV7-6 and TRBJ2-1; 12 nucleotides align to TRBD2. The CDR3 covers 17 residues. Per the germline V gene, CDR1 is SGHVS and CDR2 is FNYEAQ. The V and J ends lost 6 bases and 2 bases, in that order; junction bases with no gene match: 8. For the CDR3, the DNA is TGTGCCAGCAGAAAAGGGCTAGCGGGGGGGACCTACAATGAGCAGTTCTTC. Translated: CASRKGLAGGTYNEQFF.

The chain uses TRBV4-3 and TRBJ1-1; 9 nucleotides align to TRBD1. The ends lost 3 bases at V and 11 bases at J; junction bases unmatched: 13. The length of the CDR3 is 15 residues. Per germline, CDR1 LGHNA and CDR2 YSLEER. This chain's CDR3 is CASSQTGGAAADAFF. The CDR3 DNA follows: TGCGCCAGCAGCCAGACAGGGGGGGCCGCGGCGGATGCTTTCTTT.

The chain uses TRBV5-1 and TRBJ1-3, with D possibly matching TRBD1 (5 bases). Between the trimmed V and J ends, which lost 4 bases and 3 bases, there was a span of 14 bases. This CDR3 is 15 amino acids long. Germline V lookup: CDR1 SGHRS, CDR2 YFSETQ. Here the CDR3 reads CASSLMGTGGNTIYF. CDR3 bases: TGCGCCAGCAGCCTCATGGGGACGGGTGGAAACACCATATATTTT.

The chain carries TRBV19 and TRBJ1-1; D unclear. The germline V gene encodes CDR1 LNHDA and CDR2 SQIVND (reference sequence). V lost 7 bases, J lost 5 bases, and 14 bases lay in between. This CDR3 comprises 13 residues. The CDR3 loop is CASIDGHRTEAFF. The CDR3 bases are TGTGCCAGTATTGACGGCCACCGGACTGAAGCTTTCTTT.

This clonotype was counted between two and nine times. The chain links TRBV5-1 to TRBJ2-7, with D tentatively TRBD1 (6 bases). Germline CDR1 reads SGHRS; CDR2 reads YFSETQ. The CDR3 has 14 amino acids. V was trimmed by 4 bases and J by 0 bases, leaving 11 bases between them. CDR3 region: CASSADSVSYEQYF. CDR3 DNA sequence: TGCGCCAGCAGCGCGGACAGTGTCTCCTACGAGCAGTACTTC.

This clonotype was recorded many times. This rearrangement joins TRBV20-1 to TRBJ1-1; no reliable D call. Trimming stripped 6 bases from V and 0 bases from J, with 17 bases between. CDR3 length: 15 amino acids. The germline V gene encodes CDR1 DFQATT and CDR2 SNEGSKA (reference sequence). The CDR3 spells CSASTLQELNTEAFF. CDR3 sequence (DNA): TGCAGTGCCTCTACCCTGCAGGAATTGAACACTGAAGCTTTCTTT.

This clonotype was recorded a few times. V gene TRBV13 combines with J gene TRBJ1-1; D remains ambiguous. CDR1 and CDR2 from the germline V gene are PRHDT and FYEKMQ (reference sequence). Trimming left V 1 base short and J 11 bases short, with 14 bases between. CDR3 length equals 13 residues. The CDR3 sequence is CASSLELAGSAFF. In DNA, the CDR3 is TGTGCCAGCAGCTTAGAATTGGCAGGTTCGGCTTTCTTT.

This clonotype was picked up many times. The gene calls are TRBV29-1 and TRBJ2-3; tentative D call: TRBD1 (7 bases). The CDR3 covers 14 residues. The V end was cut by 6 bases, the J end by 4 bases, with 17 bases between. Germline V CDR1 and CDR2: SQVTM, ANQGSEA. CDR3 protein: CSVRDKGGPDTQYF. In DNA form, the CDR3 reads TGCAGCGTGCGGGACAAAGGGGGCCCAGATACGCAGTATTTT.

The chain recombines TRBV12-3 or TRBV12-4 with TRBJ1-2; the match to TRBD1 covers 8 bases. V gave up 6 bases and J gave up 6 bases; unmatched junction bases: 15. CDR3 length: 16 amino acids. CDR3 amino acids: CASSLPPTGGVDGYTF. The CDR3 DNA reads as TGTGCCAGCAGCCTACCGCCTACAGGGGGTGTAGATGGCTACACCTTC.

The chain is built from TRBV11-2 and TRBJ2-1; TRBD1 matches 9 bases. The CDR3 runs 15 residues. V was clipped by 2 bases and J by 8 bases; unmatched bases: 7. The germline V gene has CDR1 SGHAT and CDR2 FQNNGV. CDR3 sequence (DNA): TGTGCCAGCAGCTTACTTGGGACAGGGAGGGATGAGCAGTTCTTC. Translating gives CASSLLGTGRDEQFF.

The table lists this clonotype with a few counts. The chain carries TRBV6-2 or TRBV6-3 and TRBJ2-2; no firm D call. Per germline, CDR1 MNHEY and CDR2 SVGEGT. This CDR3 is 11 amino acids long. The V gene lost 3 bases and the J gene lost 6 bases, with 2 bases spanning the gap. The CDR3 region is CASSYPGELFF. The CDR3 DNA follows: TGTGCCAGCAGTTATCCCGGGGAGCTGTTTTTT.

This clonotype appeared many times. The chain joins TRBV20-1 to TRBJ1-1; D may be TRBD1 (6 bases). V was clipped by 0 bases and J by 7 bases, with 12 bases between them. In germline, CDR1 is DFQATT, CDR2 SNEGSKA (reference sequence). This CDR3 has 13 residues. The CDR3 region is CSARDPMTGEAFF. DNA for the CDR3: TGCAGTGCTAGAGATCCCATGACAGGTGAAGCTTTCTTT.

V gene TRBV7-2 combines with J gene TRBJ2-3; 8 positions agree with TRBD2. Per germline, CDR1 SGHTA and CDR2 FQGNSA. The V segment lost 6 bases and the J segment 4 bases; nucleotides outside the gene matches: 12. This CDR3 is built from 16 residues. The CDR3: CASSRGGGTMADTQYF. The CDR3 DNA sequence: TGTGCCAGCAGTCGGGGCGGGGGGACGATGGCAGATACGCAGTATTTT.

Only a few counts were recorded for this clonotype. V and J are TRBV5-5 and TRBJ2-1; D assignment may be TRBD1 or TRBD2 (6 bases each). V dropped 3 bases and J dropped 6 bases, with 16 bases sitting between them. Looked up from germline, CDR1 is SGHKS and CDR2 is YYEKEE (reference sequence). The CDR3 length is 15 residues. The CDR3 loop is CASSWGRGGGNEQFF. The CDR3 DNA sequence: TGTGCCAGCAGCTGGGGTCGAGGAGGGGGCAATGAGCAGTTCTTC.

This chain uses TRBV4-3 with TRBJ2-1, with TRBD2 identical over 7 bases. With V trimmed by 0 bases and J by 9 bases, 8 bases remained unmatched. Germline CDR1 and CDR2: LGHNA and YSLEER. The CDR3 has 15 amino acids. For the CDR3, the DNA is TGCGCCAGCAGCCAAGACCGGGGGGTATGGGGTGAGCAGTTCTTC. This gives the protein CASSQDRGVWGEQFF.